Presented here are 14 T cell receptor beta chains from one specimen sequenced in a study of response to subunit inactivated influenza vaccine. TCRdb itself ran the RT-PCR reads through MiXCR, one entry per CDR3 protein. The sample has around 570,000 distinct CDR3 sequences, approximately 10% seen once. This sample also belongs to another study, concerning T cells expressing NK-cell markers. From that report: 5'RACE template switching with UMIs generated TCR beta cDNA.

The sample in question was PBMCs from blood, obtained on the day of vaccination. The receptors here all came from a man aged 45-65 years who received an inactivated influenza vaccine.

The chain uses TRBV11-2 and TRBJ2-1, with 10 bases lining up with TRBD2. This CDR3 comprises 16 residues. CDR1 is SGHAT, CDR2 FQNNGV, per germline. J gave up 5 bases and V 4 bases, and 8 bases lay outside the gene matches. The CDR3 reads CASSYRLAGRHNEQFF. CDR3 DNA: TGTGCCAGCAGCTACCGACTAGCGGGTCGACACAATGAGCAGTTCTTC.

The chain has TRBV7-2 and TRBJ1-2, with 7 bases identical to TRBD1. The CDR3 is 15 residues long. Germline V gene sequence: CDR1 SGHTA, CDR2 FQGNSA. Losses at the gene ends were 4 bases for V and 8 bases for J; bases not matched to a gene: 13. The DNA of the CDR3 is TGTGCCAGCAGCTCGGCGAGTACAGGGGTTGGGGGCTACACCTTC. Its protein is CASSSASTGVGGYTF.

This clonotype was found a few times. The CDR3: CASSTAGAPDDEKLFF. The DNA for the CDR3 is TGTGCCAGCAGCACGGCGGGGGCTCCGGACGATGAAAAACTGTTTTTT. The rearrangement uses TRBV12-3 or TRBV12-4 and TRBJ1-4; D perhaps matches TRBD1 (6 bases). V lost 6 bases to trimming and J lost 6 bases, with 20 bases between them. There are 16 residues in the CDR3.

This clonotype was found a few times. V usage is TRBV11-2 and J usage is TRBJ2-2, with 9 bases fitting TRBD1. This CDR3 region has 15 residues. With V trimmed by 4 bases and J by 7 bases, 7 bases remained unmatched. Germline assignment: CDR1 SGHAT and CDR2 FQNNGV. The DNA for the CDR3 is TGTGCCAGCAGCTACTACAGGGGGCGCGGCGGGGAGCTGTTTTTT. Amino acid sequence: CASSYYRGRGGELFF.

This clonotype was seen only a few times. V gene TRBV15 combines with J gene TRBJ2-3; D gene unclear. Trimming took 0 bases from V and 2 from J, leaving 9 bases between them. From germline, CDR1 is LNHNV and CDR2 YYDKDF (reference sequence). The CDR3 extends over 15 amino acids. As DNA, the CDR3 is TGTGCCACCAGCAGAGATGGGCTAGACACAGATACGCAGTATTTT. This translates into CATSRDGLDTDTQYF.

This clonotype was seen a few times. The J gene is TRBJ2-2, the V gene TRBV4-1; maybe TRBD2 (5 bases). This CDR3 has 16 amino acids. Germline V CDR1 and CDR2: MGHRA, YSYEKL. V was cut by 0 bases and J by 3 bases, with 11 bases left in between. CDR3 residues: CASSQEGSLDTGELFF. CDR3 DNA sequence: TGCGCCAGCAGCCAAGAGGGGAGTTTGGACACCGGGGAGCTGTTTTTT.

The chain joins TRBV5-1 to TRBJ1-1; no reliable D call. The length of the CDR3 is 14 residues. Trimming took 3 bases from V and 1 from J, leaving 10 bases between them. Per the germline V gene, CDR1 is SGHRS and CDR2 is YFSETQ. In DNA form, the CDR3 reads TGCGCCAGCAGCTCCGGCGAAAGGAACACTGAAGCTTTCTTT. It codes for CASSSGERNTEAFF.

The sample holds a few counts of this clonotype. The chain carries TRBV29-1 and TRBJ2-1; weak D call: TRBD1 (7 bases). V was clipped by 7 bases and J by 10 bases, with 14 bases between them. Germline V lookup: CDR1 SQVTM, CDR2 ANQGSEA. The CDR3 totals 11 residues. The CDR3 DNA reads TGCAGCGCCAGGGGGGCTGGGGAGCAGTTCTTC. This codes for CSARGAGEQFF.

This clonotype was counted between two and nine times. This chain uses TRBV16 with TRBJ2-2, with a possible D match to TRBD2 (6 bases). The germline V gene has CDR1 KGHSY and CDR2 FQNENV. With 5 bases removed from V and 1 base from J, the gap between germline ends came to 8 bases. The CDR3 totals 14 residues. In DNA, the CDR3 is TGTGCCAGCAGCACTAGCCTGAACACCGGGGAGCTGTTTTTT. It translates to CASSTSLNTGELFF.

This chain joins TRBV6-2 or TRBV6-3 and TRBJ1-1; perhaps TRBD1 as D (5 bases). Trimming cost V 7 bases and J 7 bases, with 13 bases left between them. The CDR3 length is 12 residues. The germline gives CDR1 MNHEY, CDR2 SVGEGT. The chain's CDR3 is CASNSQGYEAFF. CDR3 bases: TGTGCCAGCAATTCTCAGGGTTATGAAGCTTTCTTT.

The chain links TRBV6-5 to TRBJ2-3; 10 nucleotides line up with TRBD1. The ends lost 0 bases at V and 8 bases at J; junction bases unmatched: 8. From germline, CDR1 is MNHEY and CDR2 SVGAGI. The CDR3 covers 16 residues. The CDR3 nucleotides are TGTGCCAGCAGTTACTCCGGGACAGGGGATGCGCGTACGCAGTATTTT. Its protein product is CASSYSGTGDARTQYF.

This clonotype was seen at least ten times. CDR3 sequence (DNA): TGTGCCACGACCCACGGGACAGGGGAGTTCTTC. Translating gives CATTHGTGEFF. The chain couples TRBV12-3 or TRBV12-4 to TRBJ2-1; 10 bases map to TRBD1. This CDR3 region has 11 residues. Unmatched junction bases numbered 8, after V lost 10 bases and J lost 14 bases.

The rearrangement joins TRBV28 to TRBJ2-7; 7 bases agree with TRBD2. V shed 5 bases and J 3 bases; nucleotides not matched to a gene: 10. The V gene's germline CDR1 is MDHEN and CDR2 SYDVKM. The CDR3 has 15 residues. CDR3 nucleotide sequence: TGTGCCAGCAGTGACAGACTAGCAGCCCTCTACGAGCAGTACTTC. Its translation is CASSDRLAALYEQYF.

This clonotype was seen a handful of times. This rearrangement joins TRBV7-2 to TRBJ1-2; D might be TRBD1 (6 bases). The CDR3 is 13 amino acids. CDR1 and CDR2 from the germline V gene are SGHTA and FQGNSA. The ends were cut back, 3 bases at V and 9 bases at J, with 14 bases in the middle. CDR3 in amino acids: CASSLSRGHSYTF. The CDR3 coding sequence is TGTGCCAGCAGCTTGTCCCGGGGGCACAGCTACACCTTC.